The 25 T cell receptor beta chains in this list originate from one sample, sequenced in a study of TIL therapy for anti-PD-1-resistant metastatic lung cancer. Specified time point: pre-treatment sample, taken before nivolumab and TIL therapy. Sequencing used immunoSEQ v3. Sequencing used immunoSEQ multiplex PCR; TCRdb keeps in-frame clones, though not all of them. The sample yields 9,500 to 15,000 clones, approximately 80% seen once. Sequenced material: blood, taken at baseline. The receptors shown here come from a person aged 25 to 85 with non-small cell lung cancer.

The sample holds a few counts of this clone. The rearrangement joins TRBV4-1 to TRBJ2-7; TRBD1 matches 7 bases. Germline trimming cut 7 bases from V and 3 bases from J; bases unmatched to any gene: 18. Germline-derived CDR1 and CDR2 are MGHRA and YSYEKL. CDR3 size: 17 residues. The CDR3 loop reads CASTFPETGIRHYEQYF. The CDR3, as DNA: TGCGCCAGCACCTTCCCAGAGACAGGGATCCGGCACTACGAGCAGTACTTC.

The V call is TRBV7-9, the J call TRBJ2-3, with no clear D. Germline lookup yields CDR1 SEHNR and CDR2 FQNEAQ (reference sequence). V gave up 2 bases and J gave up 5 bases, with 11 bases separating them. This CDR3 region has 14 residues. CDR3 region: CASSLLLPRDTQYF. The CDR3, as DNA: TGTGCCAGCAGCTTATTACTCCCGAGAGATACGCAGTATTTT. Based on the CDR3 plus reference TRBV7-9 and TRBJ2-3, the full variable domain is DTGVSQNPRHKITKRGQNVTFRCDPISEHNRLYWYRQTLGQGPEFLTYFQNEAQLEKSRLLSDRFSAERPKGSFSTLEIQRTEQGDSAMYLCASSLLLPRDTQYFGPGTRLTVL.

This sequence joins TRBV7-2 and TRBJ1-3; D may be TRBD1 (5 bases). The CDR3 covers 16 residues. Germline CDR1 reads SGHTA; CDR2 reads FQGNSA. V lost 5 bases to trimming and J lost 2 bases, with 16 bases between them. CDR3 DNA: TGTGCCAGCAGCCTCCTCCTTGGGGGAGCTGGAAACACCATATATTTT. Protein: CASSLLLGGAGNTIYF.

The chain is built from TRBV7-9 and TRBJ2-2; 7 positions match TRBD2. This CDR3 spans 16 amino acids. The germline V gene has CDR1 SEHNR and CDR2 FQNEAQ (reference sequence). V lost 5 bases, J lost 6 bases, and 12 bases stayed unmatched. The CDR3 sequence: CASSQILANIPGELFF. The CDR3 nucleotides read TGTGCCAGCAGCCAGATACTAGCGAACATCCCCGGGGAGCTGTTTTTT.

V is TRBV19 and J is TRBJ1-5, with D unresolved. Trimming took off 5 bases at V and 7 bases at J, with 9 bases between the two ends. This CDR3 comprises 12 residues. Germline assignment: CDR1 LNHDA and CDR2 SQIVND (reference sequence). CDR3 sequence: CASSPTRQPQHF. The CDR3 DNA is TGTGCCAGTAGTCCCACCCGACAGCCCCAGCATTTT.

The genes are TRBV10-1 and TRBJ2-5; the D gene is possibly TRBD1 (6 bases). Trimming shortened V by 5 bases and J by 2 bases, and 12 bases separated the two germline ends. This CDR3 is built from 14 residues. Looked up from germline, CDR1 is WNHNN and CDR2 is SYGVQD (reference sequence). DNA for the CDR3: TGCGCCAGCAGTTCCCAGGGGTTACAAGAGACCCAGTACTTC. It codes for CASSSQGLQETQYF.

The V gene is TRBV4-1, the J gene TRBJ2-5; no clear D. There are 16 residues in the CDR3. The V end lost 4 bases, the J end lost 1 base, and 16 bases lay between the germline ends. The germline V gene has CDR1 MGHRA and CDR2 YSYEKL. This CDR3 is CASSPGGRTAQETQYF. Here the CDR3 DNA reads TGCGCCAGCAGCCCAGGCGGACGCACAGCCCAAGAGACCCAGTACTTC.

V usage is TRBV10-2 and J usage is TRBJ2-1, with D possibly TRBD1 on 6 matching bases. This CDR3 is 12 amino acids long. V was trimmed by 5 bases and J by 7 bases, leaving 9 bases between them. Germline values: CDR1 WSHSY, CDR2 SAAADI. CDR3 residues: CASSHRVNEQFF. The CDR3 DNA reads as TGCGCCAGCAGTCACAGGGTAAATGAGCAGTTCTTC.

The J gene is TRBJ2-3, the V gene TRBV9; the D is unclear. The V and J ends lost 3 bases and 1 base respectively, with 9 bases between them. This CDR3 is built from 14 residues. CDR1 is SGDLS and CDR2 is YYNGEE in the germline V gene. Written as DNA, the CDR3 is TGTGCCAGCAGCGCCGATTGGGGCACAGATACGCAGTATTTT. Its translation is CASSADWGTDTQYF.

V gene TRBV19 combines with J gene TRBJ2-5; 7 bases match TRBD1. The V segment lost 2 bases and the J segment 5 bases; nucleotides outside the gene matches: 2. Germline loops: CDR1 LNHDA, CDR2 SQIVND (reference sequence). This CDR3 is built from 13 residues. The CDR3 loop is CASSIWDSETQYF. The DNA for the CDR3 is TGTGCCAGTAGTATATGGGACAGTGAGACCCAGTACTTC.

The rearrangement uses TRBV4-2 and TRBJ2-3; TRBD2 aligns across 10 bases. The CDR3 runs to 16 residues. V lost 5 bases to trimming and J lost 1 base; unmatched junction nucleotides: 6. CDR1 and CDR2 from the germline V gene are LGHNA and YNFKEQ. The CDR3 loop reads CASSALAGDGTDTQYF. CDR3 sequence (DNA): TGTGCCAGCAGCGCCCTAGCGGGAGACGGCACAGATACGCAGTATTTT.

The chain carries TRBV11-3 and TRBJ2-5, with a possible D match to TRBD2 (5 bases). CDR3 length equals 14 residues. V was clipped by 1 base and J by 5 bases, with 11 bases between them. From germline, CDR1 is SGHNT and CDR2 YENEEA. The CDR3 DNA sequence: TGTGCCAGCAGCTTAGGAGGGCCCCGGGAGACCCAGTACTTC. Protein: CASSLGGPRETQYF.

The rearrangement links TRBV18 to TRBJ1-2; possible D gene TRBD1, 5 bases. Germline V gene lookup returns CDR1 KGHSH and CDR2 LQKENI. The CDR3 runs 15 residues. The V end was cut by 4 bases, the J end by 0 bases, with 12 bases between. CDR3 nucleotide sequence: TGTGCCAGCTCACTCCGGGACGGTCCTAACTATGGCTACACCTTC. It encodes CASSLRDGPNYGYTF.

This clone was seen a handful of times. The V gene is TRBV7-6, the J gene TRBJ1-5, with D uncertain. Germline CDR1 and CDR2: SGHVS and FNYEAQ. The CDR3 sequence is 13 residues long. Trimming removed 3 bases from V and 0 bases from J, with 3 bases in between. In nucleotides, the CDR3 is TGTGCCAGCAGCTTTGATAGCAATCAGCCCCAGCATTTT. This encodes CASSFDSNQPQHF.

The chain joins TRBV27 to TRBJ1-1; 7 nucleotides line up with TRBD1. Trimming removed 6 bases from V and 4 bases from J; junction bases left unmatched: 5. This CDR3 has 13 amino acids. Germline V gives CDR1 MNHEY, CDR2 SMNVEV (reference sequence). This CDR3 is CASSIAGGTEAFF. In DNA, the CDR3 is TGTGCCAGCAGCATAGCAGGGGGCACTGAAGCTTTCTTT.

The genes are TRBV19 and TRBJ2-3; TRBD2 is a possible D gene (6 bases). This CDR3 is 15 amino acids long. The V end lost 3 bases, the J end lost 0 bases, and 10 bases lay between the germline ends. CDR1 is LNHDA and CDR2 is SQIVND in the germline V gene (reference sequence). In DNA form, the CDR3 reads TGTGCCAGTAGTATCGGCGGGATTAGCACAGATACGCAGTATTTT. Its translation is CASSIGGISTDTQYF.

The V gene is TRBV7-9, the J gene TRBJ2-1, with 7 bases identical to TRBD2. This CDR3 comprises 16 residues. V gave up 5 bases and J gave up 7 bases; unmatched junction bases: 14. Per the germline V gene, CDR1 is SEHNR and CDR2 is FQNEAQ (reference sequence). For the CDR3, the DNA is TGTGCCAGCAGCACCCCCCCGGGGACTAAAGGTAATGAGCAGTTCTTC. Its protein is CASSTPPGTKGNEQFF. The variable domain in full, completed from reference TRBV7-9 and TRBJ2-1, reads DTGVSQNPRHKITKRGQNVTFRCDPISEHNRLYWYRQTLGQGPEFLTYFQNEAQLEKSRLLSDRFSAERPKGSFSTLEIQRTEQGDSAMYLCASSTPPGTKGNEQFFGPGTRLTVL.

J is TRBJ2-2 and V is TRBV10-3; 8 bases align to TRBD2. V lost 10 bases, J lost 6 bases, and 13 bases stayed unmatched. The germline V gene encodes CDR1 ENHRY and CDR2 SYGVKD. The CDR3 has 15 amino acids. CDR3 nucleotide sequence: TGTGCCACCTATAGCGGGACCGCCGGCCCCGGGGAGCTGTTTTTT. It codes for CATYSGTAGPGELFF.

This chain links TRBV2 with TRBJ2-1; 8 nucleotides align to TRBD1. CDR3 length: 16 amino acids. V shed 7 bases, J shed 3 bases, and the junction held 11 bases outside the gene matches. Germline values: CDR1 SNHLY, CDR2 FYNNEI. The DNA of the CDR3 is TGTGCCAGCAAGCCTACAGGGGGGCTTTTCTACAATGAGCAGTTCTTC. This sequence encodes CASKPTGGLFYNEQFF. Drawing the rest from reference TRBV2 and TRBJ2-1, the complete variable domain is EPEVTQTPSHQVTQMGQEVILRCVPISNHLYFYWYRQILGQKVEFLVSFYNNEISEKSEIFDDQFSVERPDGSNFTLKIRSTKLEDSAMYFCASKPTGGLFYNEQFFGPGTRLTVL.

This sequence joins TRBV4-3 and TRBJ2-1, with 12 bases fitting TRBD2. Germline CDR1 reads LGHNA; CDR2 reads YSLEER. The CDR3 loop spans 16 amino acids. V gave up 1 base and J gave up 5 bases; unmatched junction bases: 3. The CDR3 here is CASSQGLAGEDNEQFF. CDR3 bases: TGCGCCAGCAGCCAAGGACTAGCGGGAGAGGACAATGAGCAGTTCTTC.

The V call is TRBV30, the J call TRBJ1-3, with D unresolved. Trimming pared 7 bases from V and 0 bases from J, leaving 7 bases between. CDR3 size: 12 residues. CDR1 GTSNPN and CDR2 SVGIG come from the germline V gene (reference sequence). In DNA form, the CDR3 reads TGTGCCTCGGGTCCCTCTGGAAACACCATATATTTT. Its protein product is CASGPSGNTIYF.

CDR3 sequence reads: CASSKGGLAGVRTGELFF. The CDR3 DNA reads TGTGCCAGCAGCAAAGGGGGGCTAGCGGGAGTACGAACCGGGGAGCTGTTTTTT. This chain joins TRBV21-1 and TRBJ2-2; the DNA was not compared with TRBD2, the D call given in the table. TRBV21-1 is marked as a pseudogene. The CDR3 is 18 amino acids.

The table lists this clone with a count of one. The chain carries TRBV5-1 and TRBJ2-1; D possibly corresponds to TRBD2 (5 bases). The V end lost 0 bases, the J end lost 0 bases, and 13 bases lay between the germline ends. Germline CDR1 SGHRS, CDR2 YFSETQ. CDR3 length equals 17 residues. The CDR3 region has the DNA TGCGCCAGCAGCTTGGCCGAGCGGTCTTTCTCCTACAATGAGCAGTTCTTC. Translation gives CASSLAERSFSYNEQFF.

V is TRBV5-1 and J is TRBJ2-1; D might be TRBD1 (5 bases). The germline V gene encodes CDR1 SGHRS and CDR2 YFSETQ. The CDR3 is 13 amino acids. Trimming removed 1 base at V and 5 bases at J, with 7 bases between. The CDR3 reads CASSLTGHNEQFF. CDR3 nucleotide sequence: TGCGCCAGCAGCTTGACAGGACACAATGAGCAGTTCTTC. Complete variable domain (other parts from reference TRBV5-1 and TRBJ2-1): KAGVTQTPRYLIKTRGQQVTLSCSPISGHRSVSWYQQTPGQGLQFLFEYFSETQRNKGNFPGRFSGRQFSNSRSEMNVSTLELGDSALYLCASSLTGHNEQFFGPGTRLTVL.

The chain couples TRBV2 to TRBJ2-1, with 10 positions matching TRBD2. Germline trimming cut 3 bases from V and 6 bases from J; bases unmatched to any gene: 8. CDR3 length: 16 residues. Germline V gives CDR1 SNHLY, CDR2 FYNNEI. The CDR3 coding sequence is TGTGCCAGCAGTGATGTAAGGAGCGGGAGGGCCAATGAGCAGTTCTTC. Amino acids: CASSDVRSGRANEQFF.